This T cell receptor (beta chain) was captured by sequencing in a study of radiation and T cells in renal cell carcinoma. Study results and caveats: No pretreatment tumor biopsies were available for baseline clonotypes.

As for this clone: Its antigen is not known.

CDR1 is SGHTA, CDR2 FQGNSA, per germline. V dropped 1 base and J dropped 6; count of bases not matched to a gene: 13. This CDR3 region has 18 residues. Sequencing used immunoSEQ multiplex PCR; TCRdb keeps in-frame clones, though not all of them. This sample carries approximately 120,000 clones, roughly four fifths of them seen once, and the ten largest clones take 5.8%. Specified time point: blood 2 weeks post-SBRT. The treatment was: 15 Gy SBRT to primary tumor, nephrectomy 4 weeks later. Serial blood draws occurred at baseline and 2 and 4 weeks post-SBRT. Clear cell pathology was present in this patient's renal cell carcinoma.

Material: blood, obtained from a patient whose treatment included radiotherapy and nephrectomy. This receptor was obtained from a man between 45 and 60 years old with renal cell carcinoma. The chain employs TRBV7-2 and TRBJ2-3; 10 bases match TRBD2. The DNA for the CDR3 is TGTGCCAGCAGCTTAGTCCTAGCGGGGGACTCCATTTGGGATACGCAGTATTTT. It encodes CASSLVLAGDSIWDTQYF. The full variable domain, in which reference TRBV7-2 and TRBJ2-3 provide the parts outside the CDR3, is GAGVSQSPSNKVTEKGKDVELRCDPISGHTALYWYRQSLGQGLEFLIYFQGNSAPDKSGLPSDRFSAERTGGSVSTLTIQRTQQEDSAVYLCASSLVLAGDSIWDTQYFGPGTRLTVL.